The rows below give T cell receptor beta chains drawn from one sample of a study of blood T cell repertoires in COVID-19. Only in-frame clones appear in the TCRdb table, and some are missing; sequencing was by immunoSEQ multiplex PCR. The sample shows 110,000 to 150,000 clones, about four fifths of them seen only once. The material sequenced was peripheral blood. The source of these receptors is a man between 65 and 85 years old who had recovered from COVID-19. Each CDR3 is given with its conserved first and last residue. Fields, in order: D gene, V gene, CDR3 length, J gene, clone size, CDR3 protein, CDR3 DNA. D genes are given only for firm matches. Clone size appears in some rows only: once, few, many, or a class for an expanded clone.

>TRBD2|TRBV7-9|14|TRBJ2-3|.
CASSRAGAADTQYF
TGTGCCAGCAGCAGGGCGGGAGCCGCAGATACGCAGTATTTT
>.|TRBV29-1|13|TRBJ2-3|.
CSVEGQGTDTQYF
TGCAGCGTTGAAGGACAGGGCACAGATACGCAGTATTTT
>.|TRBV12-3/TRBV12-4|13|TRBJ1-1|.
CASSSRRNTEAFF
TGTGCCAGCAGTTCTAGACGGAACACTGAAGCTTTCTTT
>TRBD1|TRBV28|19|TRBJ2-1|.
CASSGRTGDDLFSYNEQFF
TGTGCCAGCAGTGGCAGGACAGGGGACGATCTTTTCTCCTACAATGAGCAGTTCTTC
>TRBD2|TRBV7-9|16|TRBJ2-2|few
CASSLRREGPTGELFF
TGTGCCAGCAGCTTAAGACGGGAGGGCCCCACCGGGGAGCTGTTTTTT
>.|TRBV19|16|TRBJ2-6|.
CASSPQGYSGANVLTF
TGTGCCAGTAGTCCACAGGGATATTCAGGGGCCAACGTCCTGACTTTC
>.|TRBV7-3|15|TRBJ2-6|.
CASSLSGSGANVLTF
TGTGCCAGCAGCTTAAGCGGCTCTGGGGCCAACGTCCTGACTTTC
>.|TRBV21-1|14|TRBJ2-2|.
CASSRGLWTGELFF
TGTGCCAGCAGCAGGGGGCTTTGGACCGGGGAGCTGTTTTTT
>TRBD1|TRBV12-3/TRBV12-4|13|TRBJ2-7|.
CASSLQGVNEQYF
TGTGCCAGCAGTTTACAGGGGGTCAACGAGCAGTACTTC
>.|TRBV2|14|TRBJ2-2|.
CASSVDTTTGELFF
TGTGCCAGCAGTGTGGACACAACAACCGGGGAGCTGTTTTTT
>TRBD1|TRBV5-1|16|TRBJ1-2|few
CASSLLPGQTINGYTF
TGCGCCAGCAGCTTACTTCCGGGACAGACCATCAATGGCTACACCTTC
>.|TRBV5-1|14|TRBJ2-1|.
CASSPLTLQLEQFF
TGCGCCAGCAGCCCTCTTACCCTACAGCTTGAGCAGTTCTTC
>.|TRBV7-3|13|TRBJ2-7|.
CASSLSQSYEQYF
TGTGCCAGCAGCTTAAGTCAGTCCTACGAGCAGTACTTC
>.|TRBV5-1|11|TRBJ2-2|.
CASREGGELFF
TGCGCCAGCAGAGAGGGCGGGGAGCTGTTTTTT
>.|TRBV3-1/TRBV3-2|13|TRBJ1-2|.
CASSQTANYGYTF
TGTGCCAGCAGCCAAACGGCTAACTATGGCTACACCTTC
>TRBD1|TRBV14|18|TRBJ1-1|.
CASSPTGQGLGSLTEAFF
TGTGCCAGCAGCCCGACGGGACAGGGATTGGGGAGTCTGACTGAAGCTTTCTTT
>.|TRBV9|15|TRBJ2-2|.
CASSVQGMNTGELFF
TGTGCCAGCAGCGTACAGGGTATGAACACCGGGGAGCTGTTTTTT
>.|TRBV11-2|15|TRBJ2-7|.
CASSLAGIRHYEQYF
TGTGCCAGCAGCTTAGCAGGGATTCGCCACTACGAGCAGTACTTC
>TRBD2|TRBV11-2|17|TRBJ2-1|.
CASSLRAGRVINNEQFF
TGTGCCAGCAGCTTAAGAGCAGGGAGGGTTATAAACAATGAGCAGTTCTTC
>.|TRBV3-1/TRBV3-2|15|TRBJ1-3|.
CASSQDSGARNTIYF
TGTGCCAGCAGCCAAGATTCAGGGGCAAGAAACACCATATATTTT
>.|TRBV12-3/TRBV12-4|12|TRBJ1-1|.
CASSPGTPEAFF
TGTGCCAGCAGCCCCGGGACTCCCGAAGCTTTCTTT
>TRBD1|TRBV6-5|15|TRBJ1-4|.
CASRSTGKGEEKLFF
TGTGCCAGCAGATCGACAGGGAAGGGCGAGGAAAAACTGTTTTTT
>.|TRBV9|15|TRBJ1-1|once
CASSVIPGAGTEAFF
TGTGCCAGCAGCGTAATACCAGGGGCGGGCACTGAAGCTTTCTTT
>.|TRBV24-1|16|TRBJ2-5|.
CATSDSLSQDGETQYF
TGTGCCACCAGTGATTCGCTCTCCCAAGACGGGGAGACCCAGTACTTC
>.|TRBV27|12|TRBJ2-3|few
CASARVADTQYF
TGTGCCAGCGCCAGGGTCGCAGATACGCAGTATTTT
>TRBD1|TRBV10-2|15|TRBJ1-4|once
CASSETGQGIGKLFF
TGCGCCAGCAGTGAGACGGGACAGGGGATCGGAAAACTGTTTTTT
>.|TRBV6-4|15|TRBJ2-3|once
CASSLGERSTDTQYF
TGTGCCAGCAGTCTGGGAGAGCGGAGCACAGATACGCAGTATTTT
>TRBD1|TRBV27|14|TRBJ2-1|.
CASSLDRDRNEQFF
TGTGCCAGCAGTTTGGACAGGGATAGGAATGAGCAGTTCTTC
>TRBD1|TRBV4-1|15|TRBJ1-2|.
CASSQVTGAGYGYTF
TGCGCCAGCAGCCAAGTTACAGGGGCCGGCTATGGCTACACCTTC
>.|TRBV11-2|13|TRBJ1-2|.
CASSLEGNYGYTF
TGTGCCAGCAGCTTGGAGGGTAACTATGGCTACACCTTC
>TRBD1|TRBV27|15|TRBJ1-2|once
CASSLGGQGPDGYTF
TGTGCCAGCAGTTTAGGGGGACAGGGGCCAGATGGCTACACCTTC
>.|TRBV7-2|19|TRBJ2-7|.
CASSPIPVLGQGRVHEQYF
TGTGCCAGCAGCCCCATCCCCGTATTGGGGCAGGGAAGGGTCCACGAGCAGTACTTC
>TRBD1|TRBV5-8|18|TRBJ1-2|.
CASSGLRDRGLTNYGYTF
TGTGCCAGCAGCGGCCTCCGGGACAGGGGGTTAACTAACTATGGCTACACCTTC
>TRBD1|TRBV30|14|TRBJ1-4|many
CAWSGGTGTEKLFF
TGTGCCTGGAGTGGCGGGACAGGAACTGAAAAACTGTTTTTT
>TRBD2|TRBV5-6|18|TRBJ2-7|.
CASSFRSVAGPRSYEQYF
TGTGCCAGCAGCTTTAGATCGGTAGCGGGACCTAGGTCCTACGAGCAGTACTTC
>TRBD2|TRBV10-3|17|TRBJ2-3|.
CAISGSTSGRDFDTQYF
TGTGCCATCAGTGGATCGACTAGCGGGAGGGATTTTGATACGCAGTATTTT
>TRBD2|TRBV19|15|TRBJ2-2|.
CASRPGLADTGELFF
TGTGCCAGTAGGCCGGGACTAGCGGACACCGGGGAGCTGTTTTTT
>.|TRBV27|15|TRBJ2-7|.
CASSLSSDRTYEQYF
TGTGCCAGCAGTTTATCCTCGGACAGAACCTACGAGCAGTACTTC
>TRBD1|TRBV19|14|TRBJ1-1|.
CASSIEGRGTEAFF
TGTGCCAGTAGTATAGAGGGCAGGGGGACTGAAGCTTTCTTT
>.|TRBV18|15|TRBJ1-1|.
CASSESRDLNTEAFF
TGTGCCAGCTCAGAATCCCGGGACTTGAACACTGAAGCTTTCTTT
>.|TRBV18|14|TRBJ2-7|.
CASSPLSGSYEQYF
TGTGCCAGCTCACCTCTCAGCGGCTCCTACGAGCAGTACTTC
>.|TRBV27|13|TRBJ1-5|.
CASSSGARQPQHF
TGTGCCAGCTCGTCAGGGGCGCGGCAGCCCCAGCATTTT
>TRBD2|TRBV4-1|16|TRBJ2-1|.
CASSQPGLAAINEQFF
TGCGCCAGCAGCCAACCGGGACTAGCCGCTATCAATGAGCAGTTCTTC
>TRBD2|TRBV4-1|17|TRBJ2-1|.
CASSRSSAQREYNEQFF
TGCGCCAGCAGCCGTTCTTCGGCCCAGCGGGAGTACAATGAGCAGTTCTTC
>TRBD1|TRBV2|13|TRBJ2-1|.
CASRGQGRNEQFF
TGTGCCAGCAGGGGACAGGGGAGGAATGAGCAGTTCTTC
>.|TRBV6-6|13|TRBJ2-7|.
CASSSEGRGEQYF
TGTGCCAGCAGTTCGGAAGGAAGGGGCGAGCAGTACTTC
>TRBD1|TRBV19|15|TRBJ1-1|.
CASSLWGQMNTEAFF
TGTGCCAGTAGTCTGTGGGGACAGATGAACACTGAAGCTTTCTTT
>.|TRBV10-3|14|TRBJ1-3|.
CAISETGSRNTIYF
TGTGCCATCAGTGAGACAGGGTCTAGAAACACCATATATTTT
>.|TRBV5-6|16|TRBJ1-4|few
CASSGRTAATNEKLFF
TGTGCCAGCAGCGGACGGACAGCTGCAACTAATGAAAAACTGTTTTTT
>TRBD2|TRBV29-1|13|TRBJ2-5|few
CSSLGGSRETQYF
TGCAGCTCCCTGGGAGGGTCTAGAGAGACCCAGTACTTC
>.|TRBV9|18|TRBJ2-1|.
CASSVEGMGLNMGLEQFF
TGTGCCAGCAGCGTAGAGGGAATGGGGCTCAACATGGGTTTGGAGCAGTTCTTC
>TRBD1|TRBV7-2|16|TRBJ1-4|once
CASSSSGGITNEKLFF
TGTGCCAGCAGCTCCTCAGGGGGCATAACTAATGAAAAACTGTTTTTT
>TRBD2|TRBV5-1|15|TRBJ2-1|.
CASSLDGGLYNEQFF
TGCGCCAGCAGCTTGGACGGGGGGTTGTACAATGAGCAGTTCTTC
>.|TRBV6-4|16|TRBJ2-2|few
CASSDSRTFNTGELFF
TGTGCCAGCAGTGACTCGAGGACATTTAACACCGGGGAGCTGTTTTTT
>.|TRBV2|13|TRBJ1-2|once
CASSEAGLYGYTF
TGTGCCAGCAGTGAAGCGGGGCTCTACGGCTACACCTTC